This T cell receptor (beta chain) derives from a study of shared clonotypes between healthy human individuals. Study-wide results and caveats: Few donors restricted represented genetic and exposure-history diversity.

On this clone: Its antigen is still unknown. It differs at one base from a far larger clone, so likely a read error.

Splitting of each subset's genomic DNA was done evenly across several immunoSEQ plates. Data came from immunoSEQ multiplex PCR; TCRdb stores just in-frame clones and leaves some out. The sample lists around 500,000 clones; 76% were seen once. This CDR3 has 15 amino acids. Looked up from germline, CDR1 is MRHNA and CDR2 is SNTAGT. Sequenced input: PBMCs. The chain joins TRBV6-4 to TRBJ2-6; D possibly corresponds to TRBD1 (5 bases). The source is a middle-aged woman in good health. Some clones in this sample may be carry-over from other donors' samples. The CDR3 DNA follows: TGTGCCGGCAGTGACGACAGCTCTGGGGCCAACGTCCTGACTTTC. It specifies CAGSDDSSGANVLTF.